This entry lists 13 T cell receptor beta chains sequenced from one sample in a study of PD-L1 blockade in urothelial cancer. The table came from immunoSEQ multiplex PCR; TCRdb's copy has only in-frame clones and leaves some out. The table has under 40,000 clones, 84% seen once. Sequencing was performed on PBMCs, taken around atezolizumab (anti-PD-L1) treatment. The source is a man aged 60 to 75 with urothelial cancer.

This chain joins TRBV5-8 and TRBJ2-2; TRBD1 matches at 8 bases. The germline CDR1 and CDR2 sequences are SGHTS and YDEGEE. The CDR3 consists of 14 residues. V was pared by 7 bases and J by 5 bases, with 7 bases of the junction left unmatched. The DNA of the CDR3 is TGTGCCAGCCGGCGGGACAGGTTAACCGGGGAGCTGTTTTTT. It yields the protein CASRRDRLTGELFF.

The rearrangement joins TRBV28 to TRBJ2-5, with D possibly TRBD2 on 6 matching bases. Germline assignment: CDR1 MDHEN and CDR2 SYDVKM. CDR3 length equals 16 residues. Deletions cut 3 bases from V and 4 bases from J, with 18 bases between. CDR3 sequence (DNA): TGTGCCAGCAGTTTCCCGCCTAGCGCGCAGGGAGAGACCCAGTACTTC. It encodes CASSFPPSAQGETQYF.

This chain joins TRBV30 and TRBJ1-3, with D unresolved. The germline gives CDR1 GTSNPN, CDR2 SVGIG (reference sequence). V lost 2 bases, J lost 4 bases, and 9 bases lay in between. CDR3 length equals 13 residues. The CDR3: CAWSPNSGNTIYF. CDR3 DNA: TGTGCCTGGAGTCCCAATTCCGGAAACACCATATATTTT.

The V call is TRBV6-1, the J call TRBJ2-5, with TRBD2 as a possible D gene (5 bases). There are 13 residues in the CDR3. The germline V gene has CDR1 MNHNS and CDR2 SASEGT. V lost 3 bases to trimming and J lost 5 bases, with 10 bases between them. This CDR3 reads CASSDGSGETQYF. The CDR3 nucleotides read TGTGCCAGCAGTGACGGCTCGGGGGAGACCCAGTACTTC.

The V and J genes are TRBV11-2 and TRBJ2-1; tentative D call: TRBD2 (7 bases). Trimming shortened V by 5 bases and J by 6 bases, and 20 bases separated the two germline ends. The CDR3 is made up of 16 amino acids. In germline, CDR1 is SGHAT, CDR2 FQNNGV. The DNA for the CDR3 is TGTGCCAGCAGCCCACAAGGGGGGGCCCGGGGCAATGAGCAGTTCTTC. It is translated as CASSPQGGARGNEQFF.

The rearrangement uses TRBV10-3 and TRBJ2-5, with D perhaps matching TRBD1 (6 bases). CDR1 and CDR2 from the germline V gene are ENHRY and SYGVKD. The V and J ends lost 6 bases and 0 bases respectively, with 11 bases between them. The CDR3 is 14 amino acids. The CDR3 sequence: CAISFRDNQETQYF. The DNA for the CDR3 is TGTGCCATCAGCTTCCGGGACAACCAAGAGACCCAGTACTTC.

This chain links TRBV4-1 with TRBJ2-7; D not resolved. V was clipped by 1 base and J by 2 bases, with 12 bases between them. Germline CDR1 and CDR2: MGHRA and YSYEKL. The CDR3 extends over 15 amino acids. This CDR3 is CASSQGSAGTYEQYF. The CDR3 coding sequence is TGCGCCAGCAGCCAAGGATCTGCAGGAACCTACGAGCAGTACTTC.

The chain links TRBV4-2 to TRBJ2-3, with 10 bases aligning to TRBD2. CDR1 and CDR2 from the germline V gene are LGHNA and YNFKEQ. With V trimmed by 1 base and J by 6 bases, 7 bases remained unmatched. This CDR3 region has 16 residues. The chain's CDR3 is CASSQGPSGRGDTQYF. CDR3 sequence (DNA): TGTGCCAGCAGCCAAGGGCCTAGCGGGAGAGGCGATACGCAGTATTTT.

This chain connects TRBV5-1 to TRBJ2-2; D perhaps matches TRBD2 (6 bases). V was clipped by 4 bases and J by 3 bases, with 16 bases between them. This CDR3 spans 16 amino acids. Germline V lookup: CDR1 SGHRS, CDR2 YFSETQ. CDR3 in amino acids: CASSRSGRGDTGELFF. The CDR3 DNA reads as TGCGCCAGCAGCCGTAGCGGACGGGGAGACACCGGGGAGCTGTTTTTT. The full variable domain, completed using reference TRBV5-1 and TRBJ2-2, is KAGVTQTPRYLIKTRGQQVTLSCSPISGHRSVSWYQQTPGQGLQFLFEYFSETQRNKGNFPGRFSGRQFSNSRSEMNVSTLELGDSALYLCASSRSGRGDTGELFFGEGSRLTVL.

The V and J genes are TRBV28 and TRBJ1-5; D perhaps matches TRBD1 (5 bases). V gave up 4 bases and J gave up 6 bases, with 16 bases separating them. There are 15 residues in the CDR3. Germline V gene data show CDR1 as MDHEN and CDR2 as SYDVKM. The CDR3 here is CASSYMSQGSQPQHF. DNA for the CDR3: TGTGCCAGCAGTTACATGAGTCAGGGTAGTCAGCCCCAGCATTTT.

This clone was detected only a few times. The chain joins TRBV4-1 to TRBJ1-5; D perhaps matches TRBD1 (6 bases). Trimming shortened V by 5 bases and J by 6 bases, and 14 bases separated the two germline ends. The CDR3 is 14 amino acids. Germline V gene data show CDR1 as MGHRA and CDR2 as YSYEKL. The CDR3 loop is CASSENRDAQPQHF. The CDR3 nucleotides are TGCGCCAGCAGCGAAAACAGGGACGCTCAGCCCCAGCATTTT.

V and J are TRBV29-1 and TRBJ2-2; 10 bases fit TRBD1. This CDR3 region has 13 residues. The germline V gene encodes CDR1 SQVTM and CDR2 ANQGSEA. J gave up 6 bases and V 8 bases, and 6 bases lay outside the gene matches. This CDR3 reads CSTRTGGSGELFF. DNA of the CDR3: TGCAGCACAAGGACAGGGGGTTCCGGGGAGCTGTTTTTT.

The chain uses TRBV28 and TRBJ1-2, with D unclear. Trimming left V 2 bases short and J 4 bases short, with 8 bases between. This CDR3 is 13 amino acids long. Germline V lookup: CDR1 MDHEN, CDR2 SYDVKM. For the CDR3, the DNA is TGTGCCAGCAGTTTAGCGGCGACCTATGGCTACACCTTC. Its translation is CASSLAATYGYTF.